This T cell receptor beta chain was observed in a study of cytomegalovirus exposure and HLA in healthy donors. Study-level points and caveats: Researchers reported in a later analysis that a missense DCLRE1C variant was tied to TCR beta V- and J-gene trimming. Evidence from a later analysis indicated that most CMV-associated TCR beta chains looked HLA-restricted. Among the sequence variants, a highly shared cluster was likely an artifact of sequencing. Previous analysis showed most TCR beta V segments were productive about 90% or about 30% of the time.

Details on this clone: Its specificity is not known.

PCR primers comprised 60 Vbeta and 13 Jbeta primers. Sequenced by immunoSEQ multiplex PCR; TCRdb stores in-frame clones only, minus some. Of about 71,000 clones listed, less than 85% were seen once; the top ten hold about 8.9%. The CDR3 covers 14 residues. V was cut by 4 bases and J by 0 bases, with 8 bases left in between. The germline gives CDR1 MNHEY, CDR2 SMNVEV (reference sequence). J is TRBJ2-3 and V is TRBV27; D unclear. The sample taken for sequencing was PBMCs. This TCR derives from a woman aged 50 to 65 in good health and CMV-seropositive. The CDR3 coding sequence is TGTGCCAGCAGTTCCTCCTATAGCACAGATACGCAGTATTTT. Amino acid sequence: CASSSSYSTDTQYF.